There are a few counts of the clone carrying this T cell receptor (beta chain). The junction differs from germline at one of its ends, possibly a read error. Germline CDR1 is SQVTM and CDR2 is ANQGSEA. The CDR3 contains 11 residues. TCRdb redid the calling of the RT-PCR reads with MiXCR, one entry per CDR3 protein. Of roughly 500,000 distinct CDR3 sequences listed, roughly 23% are singletons. This sample was taken from a study of response to subunit inactivated influenza vaccine. The sample was also reused in another study, on T cells expressing NK-cell markers. That source notes: With UMIs, 5'RACE template switching was used to make TCR beta cDNA. According to the study, TCR beta repertoires originated from sorted CD3+CD56+NKG2C+, CD3+CD56+NKG2C- and CD3+CD56-NKG2C+ T cells. Seven HCMV-seropositive donors and one seronegative donor made up the eight sequenced donors. Several experiments employed an anti-gamma-delta TCR antibody to confine sorting to alpha-beta TCR T cells. One observes that, in several donors, these clonotypes were also the leading ones within the CD3+CD56-NKG2C+ fraction.

V gene TRBV29-1 combines with J gene TRBJ1-2; D may be TRBD1 (5 bases). The clonotype originates from a man in his forties or fifties who received an inactivated influenza vaccine. The sequenced sample was CD4+ T cells sorted from PBMCs, obtained 11 to 12 days after vaccination. The CDR3 loop reads CSVEKGRPIIF. Written as DNA, the CDR3 is TGCAGCGTTGAAAAGGGACGGCCAATCATCTTC.